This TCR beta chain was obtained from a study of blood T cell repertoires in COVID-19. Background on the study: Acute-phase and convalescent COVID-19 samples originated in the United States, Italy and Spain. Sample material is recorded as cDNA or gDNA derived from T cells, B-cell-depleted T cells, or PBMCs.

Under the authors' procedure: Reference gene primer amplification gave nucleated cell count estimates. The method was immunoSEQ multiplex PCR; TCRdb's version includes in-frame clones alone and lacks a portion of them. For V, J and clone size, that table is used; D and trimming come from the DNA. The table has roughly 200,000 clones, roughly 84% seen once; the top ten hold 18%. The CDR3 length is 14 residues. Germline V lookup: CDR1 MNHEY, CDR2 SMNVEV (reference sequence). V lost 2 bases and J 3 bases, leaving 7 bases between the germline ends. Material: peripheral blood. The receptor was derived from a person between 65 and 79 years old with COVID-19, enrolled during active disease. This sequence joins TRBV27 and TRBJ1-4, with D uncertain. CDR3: CASSLTRANEKLFF. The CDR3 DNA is TGTGCCAGCAGTTTAACGAGGGCTAATGAAAAACTGTTTTTT.